This passage covers 5 T cell receptor beta chains from one sample sequenced in a study of cytomegalovirus exposure and HLA in healthy donors (dated by TCRdb to about 2017). The protocol used for the library was the immunoSEQ multiplex PCR assay. For the multiplex PCR, a mixture combining 60 forward primers for TCR Vbeta segments and 13 reverse primers for TCR Jbeta segments was used. TCRdb carries this immuneACCESS record with in-frame sequences only. Its versions omit some clonotypes, under half of them owing to an unresolved V gene in the studies checked, with the rest unexplained. The sample table records approximately 150,000 clones; 60% to 80% of these occur just once. The top ten clones comprise about 1.7% of the sample. Sequencing was carried out using PBMCs. The receptor set was obtained from a woman aged 25-40 years in good health and CMV-seronegative.

The rearrangement uses TRBV28 and TRBJ1-2; the match to TRBD1 covers 7 bases. The CDR3 is 13 residues long. Per germline, CDR1 MDHEN and CDR2 SYDVKM. J gave up 2 bases and V 8 bases, and 5 bases lay outside the gene matches. The CDR3 region is CASDRVGNYGYTF. In DNA form, the CDR3 reads TGTGCCAGCGACAGGGTTGGGAACTATGGCTACACCTTC.

The J gene is TRBJ2-1, the V gene TRBV9; 7 nucleotides match TRBD2. The V gene's germline CDR1 is SGDLS and CDR2 YYNGEE. V was pared by 3 bases and J by 8 bases, with 14 bases of the junction left unmatched. The CDR3 extends over 16 amino acids. DNA for the CDR3: TGTGCCAGCAGCGACCGGTCAGCGGGGTGGGGGGATGAGCAGTTCTTC. Translated: CASSDRSAGWGDEQFF.

This clone was detected once. This chain uses TRBV5-6 with TRBJ2-1, with 8 bases fitting TRBD1. CDR1 and CDR2 from the germline V gene are SGHDT and YYEEEE. This CDR3 has 15 amino acids. With 3 bases clipped from V and 2 bases from J, the junction kept 4 bases outside the gene matches. This CDR3 reads CASSYRTGPYNEQFF. The DNA for the CDR3 is TGTGCCAGCAGCTATAGGACAGGGCCCTACAATGAGCAGTTCTTC.

The genes are TRBV7-9 and TRBJ1-1, with D uncertain. This CDR3 spans 19 amino acids. Germline V lookup: CDR1 SEHNR, CDR2 FQNEAQ (reference sequence). V shed 3 bases and J shed 5 bases, with 28 bases lying between them. The CDR3 DNA sequence: TGTGCCAGCAGCTTCGGATCCCATGCCAGGCCTTCCATGAGTACTGAAGCTTTCTTT. It specifies CASSFGSHARPSMSTEAFF.

This clone has more than one count but fewer than ten. CDR3 coding DNA: TGCGCCAGCAGCACCCAGGGTAACTATAATTCACCCCTCCACTTT. Translating gives CASSTQGNYNSPLHF. The chain has TRBV5-1 and TRBJ1-6; weak D call: TRBD1 (5 bases). The CDR3 extends over 15 amino acids. Trimming pared 4 bases from V and 3 bases from J, leaving 11 bases between. Germline V lookup: CDR1 SGHRS, CDR2 YFSETQ.